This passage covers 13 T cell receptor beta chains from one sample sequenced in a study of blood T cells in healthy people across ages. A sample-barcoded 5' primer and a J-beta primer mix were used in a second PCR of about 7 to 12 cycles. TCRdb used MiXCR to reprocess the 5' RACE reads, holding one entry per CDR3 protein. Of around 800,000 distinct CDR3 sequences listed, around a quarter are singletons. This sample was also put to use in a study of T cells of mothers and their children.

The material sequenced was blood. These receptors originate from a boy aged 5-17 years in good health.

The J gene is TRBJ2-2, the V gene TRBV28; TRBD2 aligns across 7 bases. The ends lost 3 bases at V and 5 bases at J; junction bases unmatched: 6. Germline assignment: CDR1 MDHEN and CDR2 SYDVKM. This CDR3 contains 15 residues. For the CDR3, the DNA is TGTGCCAGCAGTTTCAGTAGCGGGCCTACCGGGGAGCTGTTTTTT. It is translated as CASSFSSGPTGELFF.

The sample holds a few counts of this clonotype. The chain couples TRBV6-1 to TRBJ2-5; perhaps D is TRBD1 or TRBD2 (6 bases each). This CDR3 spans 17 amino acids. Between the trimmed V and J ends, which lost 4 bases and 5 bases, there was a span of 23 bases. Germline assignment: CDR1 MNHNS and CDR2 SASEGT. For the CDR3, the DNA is TGTGCCAGCAGTGGGGGAAGCGCGGCAAAGGGGGGCGAGACCCAGTACTTC. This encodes CASSGGSAAKGGETQYF.

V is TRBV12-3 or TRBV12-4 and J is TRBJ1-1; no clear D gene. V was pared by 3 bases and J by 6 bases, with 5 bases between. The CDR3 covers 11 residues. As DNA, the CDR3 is TGTGCCAGCAGTTTTAATGCTGAAGCTTTCTTT. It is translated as CASSFNAEAFF.

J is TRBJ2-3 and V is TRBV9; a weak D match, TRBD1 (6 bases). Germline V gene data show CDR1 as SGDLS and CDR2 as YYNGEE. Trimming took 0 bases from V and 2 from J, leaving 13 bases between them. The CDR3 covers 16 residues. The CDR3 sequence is CASSVVGRGSTDTQYF. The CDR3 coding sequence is TGTGCCAGCAGCGTAGTAGGCAGGGGTTCCACAGATACGCAGTATTTT.

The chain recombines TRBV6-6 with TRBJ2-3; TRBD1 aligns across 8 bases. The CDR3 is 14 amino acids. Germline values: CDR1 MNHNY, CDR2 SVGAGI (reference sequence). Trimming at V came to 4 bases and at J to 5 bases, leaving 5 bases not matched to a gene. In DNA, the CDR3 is TGTGCCAGCAGTTCGACACAGGGGGGAGATACGCAGTATTTT. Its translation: CASSSTQGGDTQYF.

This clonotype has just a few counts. The CDR3 here is CASSPDTGSGNTIYF. DNA for the CDR3: TGCGCCAGCAGCCCGGACACAGGCTCTGGAAACACCATATATTTT. The chain links TRBV4-1 to TRBJ1-3; a possible D gene is TRBD1 (5 bases). The ends were cut back, 4 bases at V and 0 bases at J, with 10 bases in the middle. The CDR3 covers 15 residues. Germline values: CDR1 MGHRA, CDR2 YSYEKL.

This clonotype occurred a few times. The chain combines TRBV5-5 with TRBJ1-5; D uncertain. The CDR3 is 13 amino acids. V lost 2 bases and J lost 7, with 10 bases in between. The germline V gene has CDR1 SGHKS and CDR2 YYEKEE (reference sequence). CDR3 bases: TGTGCCAGCAGCTTTATGGTAGGACAGCCCCAGCATTTT. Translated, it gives CASSFMVGQPQHF.

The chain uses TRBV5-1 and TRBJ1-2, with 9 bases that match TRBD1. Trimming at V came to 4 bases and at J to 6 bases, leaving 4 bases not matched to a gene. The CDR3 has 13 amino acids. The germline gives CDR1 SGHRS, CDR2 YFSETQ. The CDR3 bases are TGCGCCAGCAGCGGTAGGACAGGGGATGGCTACACCTTC. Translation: CASSGRTGDGYTF. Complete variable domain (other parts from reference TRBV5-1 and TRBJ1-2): KAGVTQTPRYLIKTRGQQVTLSCSPISGHRSVSWYQQTPGQGLQFLFEYFSETQRNKGNFPGRFSGRQFSNSRSEMNVSTLELGDSALYLCASSGRTGDGYTFGSGTRLTVV.

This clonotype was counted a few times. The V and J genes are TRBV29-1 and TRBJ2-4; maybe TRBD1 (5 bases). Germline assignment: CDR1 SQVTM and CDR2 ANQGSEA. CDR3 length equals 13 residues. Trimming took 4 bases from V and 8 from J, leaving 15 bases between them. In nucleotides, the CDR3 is TGCAGCGTTGTAAACAGGCTTGGTGACATTCAGTACTTC. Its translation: CSVVNRLGDIQYF.

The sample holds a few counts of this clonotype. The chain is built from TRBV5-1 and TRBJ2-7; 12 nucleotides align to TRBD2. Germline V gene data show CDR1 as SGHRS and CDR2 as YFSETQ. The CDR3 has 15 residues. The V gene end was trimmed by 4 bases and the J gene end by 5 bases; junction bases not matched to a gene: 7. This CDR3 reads CASSPPGLAGNEQYF. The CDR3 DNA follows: TGCGCCAGCAGCCCACCCGGACTAGCGGGGAACGAGCAGTACTTC.

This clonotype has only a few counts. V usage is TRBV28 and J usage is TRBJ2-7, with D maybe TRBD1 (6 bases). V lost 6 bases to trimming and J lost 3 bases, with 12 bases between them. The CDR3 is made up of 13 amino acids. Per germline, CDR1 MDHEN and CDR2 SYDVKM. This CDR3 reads CASSDGQIYEQYF. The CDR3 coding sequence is TGTGCCAGCAGCGATGGACAGATCTACGAGCAGTACTTC. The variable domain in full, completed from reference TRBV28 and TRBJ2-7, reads DVKVTQSSRYLVKRTGEKVFLECVQDMDHENMFWYRQDPGLGLRLIYFSYDVKMKEKGDIPEGYSVSREKKERFSLILESASTNQTSMYLCASSDGQIYEQYFGPGTRLTVT.

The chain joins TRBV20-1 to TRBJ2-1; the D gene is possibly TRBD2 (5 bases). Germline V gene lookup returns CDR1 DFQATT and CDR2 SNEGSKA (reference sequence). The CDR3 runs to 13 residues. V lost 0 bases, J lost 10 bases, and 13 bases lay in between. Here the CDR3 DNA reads TGCAGTGCTAGAGAGCGCGGGCTCGGGGAGCAGTTCTTC. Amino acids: CSARERGLGEQFF.

The CDR3, as DNA: TGTGCCAGCAGTTTACCGTACCGGGACAGGGGCTACGAGCAGTACTTC. Amino acids: CASSLPYRDRGYEQYF. This chain joins TRBV28 and TRBJ2-5; 10 bases line up with TRBD1. The J call may be mistaken, given a closer DNA end match to TRBJ2-7. The CDR3 covers 16 residues. CDR1 is MDHEN, CDR2 SYDVKM, per germline.